These 23 T cell receptor beta chains were sequenced from one sample in a study of blood T cells in healthy people across ages. A J-beta primer mix and a sample-barcoded 5' primer were used in a second PCR of roughly 6 to 12 cycles. Using its own MiXCR run on the 5' RACE reads, TCRdb lists one record per CDR3 protein. The sample contains approximately 1,700,000 distinct CDR3 sequences, more than 35% of which appear only once. The sample taken for sequencing was blood. These TCRs come from a human donor in good health.

The rearrangement uses TRBV12-3 or TRBV12-4 and TRBJ1-4, with D perhaps TRBD1 (6 bases). The CDR3 is 15 residues long. The V end lost 5 bases, the J end lost 7 bases, and 17 bases lay between the germline ends. CDR3 nucleotides: TGTGCCAGCAGTATTACAGGGAGCCCGAGTGAAAAACTGTTTTTT. Translating gives CASSITGSPSEKLFF.

The chain has TRBV24-1 and TRBJ1-2; no clear D gene. Per germline, CDR1 KGHDR and CDR2 SFDVKD. Trimming removed 9 bases from V and 2 bases from J, with 15 bases in between. This CDR3 contains 14 residues. The CDR3 protein is CATCLFRGNYGYTF. The CDR3, as DNA: TGTGCCACCTGTCTGTTTCGAGGGAACTATGGCTACACCTTC.

The V and J genes are TRBV10-3 and TRBJ2-3; either TRBD1 or TRBD2 may fit D (5 bases each). V lost 4 bases to trimming and J lost 5 bases, with 10 bases between them. The germline V gene has CDR1 ENHRY and CDR2 SYGVKD. CDR3 length: 13 residues. The CDR3 is CAISGGIRDTQYF. The CDR3 nucleotides read TGTGCCATCAGTGGGGGGATTAGAGATACGCAGTATTTT.

This clonotype was counted many times. This chain uses TRBV7-9 with TRBJ2-1; TRBD2 matches 7 bases. This CDR3 comprises 17 residues. Germline loops: CDR1 SEHNR, CDR2 FQNEAQ (reference sequence). V was clipped by 4 bases and J by 7 bases; unmatched bases: 16. The CDR3 DNA reads as TGTGCCAGCAGCTCTCAGAGAGGACTAGTCGGAGTTAATGAGCAGTTCTTC. It specifies CASSSQRGLVGVNEQFF.

The V call is TRBV20-1, the J call TRBJ1-2; 10 bases agree with TRBD1. This CDR3 is built from 15 residues. V dropped 0 bases and J dropped 4; count of bases not matched to a gene: 5. CDR1 is DFQATT and CDR2 is SNEGSKA in the germline V gene (reference sequence). The CDR3 coding sequence is TGCAGTGCTAGAGAACCGGGACAGGGGATCTATGGCTACACCTTC. It specifies CSAREPGQGIYGYTF.

The V gene is TRBV7-2, the J gene TRBJ2-7; weak D call: TRBD1 (6 bases). The ends were cut back, 4 bases at V and 2 bases at J, with 12 bases in the middle. This CDR3 is built from 14 residues. Germline CDR1 SGHTA, CDR2 FQGNSA. The CDR3 coding sequence is TGTGCCAGCAGCTCCCGGACAGCCGCCTACGAGCAGTACTTC. It translates to CASSSRTAAYEQYF. Based on the CDR3 plus reference TRBV7-2 and TRBJ2-7, the full variable domain is GAGVSQSPSNKVTEKGKDVELRCDPISGHTALYWYRQSLGQGLEFLIYFQGNSAPDKSGLPSDRFSAERTGGSVSTLTIQRTQQEDSAVYLCASSSRTAAYEQYFGPGTRLTVT.

This clonotype was picked up a small number of times. The CDR3 DNA reads TGTGCCAGCAGCTTAGCGATCGGAGACAATCAGCCCCAGCATTTT. Translation: CASSLAIGDNQPQHF. J is TRBJ1-5 and V is TRBV7-2; no firm D call. V lost 0 bases and J lost 3, with 9 bases in between. The CDR3 covers 15 residues. Germline V CDR1 and CDR2: SGHTA, FQGNSA.

This clonotype was picked up a small number of times. The CDR3 spells CASSYSRASRNEQYF. The CDR3 bases are TGTGCCAGCAGTTACTCGAGGGCAAGCAGGAATGAGCAGTACTTC. The chain combines TRBV6-5 with TRBJ2-5, with a tentative D call TRBD2 (5 bases). The CDR3 has 15 amino acids. Per germline, CDR1 MNHEY and CDR2 SVGAGI. Between the trimmed V and J ends, which lost 0 bases and 11 bases, there was a span of 19 bases.

This clonotype was seen only a few times. This rearrangement joins TRBV10-3 to TRBJ2-1; 13 positions match TRBD2. Germline values: CDR1 ENHRY, CDR2 SYGVKD. This CDR3 is 17 amino acids long. The junction had 9 bases not matched to a gene; V was cut back by 10 bases and J by 0 bases. The DNA for the CDR3 is TGTGCCACACAGACTAGCGGGGGGCCCAGCTCCTACAATGAGCAGTTCTTC. Translation gives CATQTSGGPSSYNEQFF.

This clonotype was seen a few times. The chain carries TRBV7-9 and TRBJ2-5, with D perhaps matching TRBD1 or TRBD2 (5 bases each). CDR3 length: 15 amino acids. CDR1 SEHNR and CDR2 FQNEAQ come from the germline V gene (reference sequence). Trimming pared 5 bases from V and 0 bases from J, leaving 13 bases between. The chain's CDR3 is CASSQRGTYQETQYF. As DNA, the CDR3 is TGTGCCAGCAGCCAGAGGGGAACCTACCAAGAGACCCAGTACTTC. Variable domain in full (rest from reference TRBV7-9 and TRBJ2-5): DTGVSQNPRHKITKRGQNVTFRCDPISEHNRLYWYRQTLGQGPEFLTYFQNEAQLEKSRLLSDRFSAERPKGSFSTLEIQRTEQGDSAMYLCASSQRGTYQETQYFGPGTRLLVL.

The chain uses TRBV7-2 and TRBJ2-1, with TRBD2 matching 13 bases. The CDR3 has 19 amino acids. J gave up 6 bases and V 3 bases, and 14 bases lay outside the gene matches. From germline, CDR1 is SGHTA and CDR2 FQGNSA. CDR3 nucleotide sequence: TGTGCCAGCAGCTTCCCCGGGACTAGCGGGGACGCAGATATCAATGAGCAGTTCTTC. Translation gives CASSFPGTSGDADINEQFF.

This clonotype was counted between two and nine times. The CDR3 coding sequence is TGTGCCACCAGTGATTTACGGGACACCGGGGAGCTGTTTTTT. Amino acid sequence: CATSDLRDTGELFF. This chain uses TRBV24-1 with TRBJ2-2, with D uncertain. The CDR3 is 14 amino acids. Per germline, CDR1 KGHDR and CDR2 SFDVKD. Trimming pared 1 base from V and 3 bases from J, leaving 5 bases between.

A few counts support this clonotype. The V and J genes are TRBV4-3 and TRBJ2-3, with D maybe TRBD1 (5 bases). Germline V CDR1 and CDR2: LGHNA, YSLEER. V lost 3 bases and J lost 3, with 13 bases in between. The CDR3 contains 15 residues. CDR3 bases: TGCGCCAGCAGCCAGTTGACAGTGGCTACAGATACGCAGTATTTT. Translating it yields CASSQLTVATDTQYF.

Worth noting for this clonotype: An end of the junction differs from the germline gene, which may be a read error. This chain connects TRBV6-5 to TRBJ2-7, with D unresolved. This CDR3 has 15 residues. Germline CDR1 is MNHEY and CDR2 is SVGAGI. This CDR3 is CASSYSLTASSEQYF. In nucleotides, the CDR3 is TGTGCCAGCAGTTACTCCCTGACGGCATCCTCCGAGCAGTACTTC.

A note on this clonotype: A much larger clone differs by one base, so this may be a read error. V gene TRBV29-1 combines with J gene TRBJ2-7; a weak D match, TRBD1 (6 bases). The germline gives CDR1 SQVTM, CDR2 ANQGSEA. The CDR3 is 11 residues long. The CDR3 is CSVVRGYKQYF. CDR3 nucleotides: TGCAGCGTTGTCAGGGGCTACAAGCAGTACTTC.

The V call is TRBV20-1, the J call TRBJ2-1; 7 bases match TRBD1. The CDR3 runs 13 residues. V was clipped by 5 bases and J by 3 bases; unmatched bases: 4. The germline CDR1 and CDR2 sequences are DFQATT and SNEGSKA (reference sequence). The CDR3: CSAEGAGYNEQFF. Here the CDR3 DNA reads TGCAGTGCTGAGGGGGCGGGCTACAATGAGCAGTTCTTC.

This clonotype turned up a few times. V and J are TRBV4-3 and TRBJ2-7, with D possibly being TRBD2 (5 bases). CDR1 is LGHNA, CDR2 YSLEER, per germline. Trimming cost V 4 bases and J 2 bases, with 12 bases left between them. The CDR3 spans 14 residues. CDR3 in DNA: TGCGCCAGCAGCCGAGGACTTGGGGCCTACGAGCAGTACTTC. Translating gives CASSRGLGAYEQYF.

The V gene is TRBV29-1, the J gene TRBJ2-1; TRBD1 aligns across 8 bases. The CDR3 runs to 14 residues. V shed 5 bases and J 5 bases; nucleotides not matched to a gene: 8. The V gene's germline CDR1 is SQVTM and CDR2 ANQGSEA. CDR3: CSVSPRTGNNEQFF. The CDR3 nucleotides read TGCAGCGTTTCCCCCCGGACAGGGAACAATGAGCAGTTCTTC.

The V gene is TRBV12-3 or TRBV12-4, the J gene TRBJ1-4; D unclear. The ends were cut back, 2 bases at V and 12 bases at J, with 7 bases in the middle. This CDR3 region has 11 residues. DNA for the CDR3: TGTGCCAGCAGTTTAACGGTAGAACTGTTTTTT. It yields the protein CASSLTVELFF.

The sample holds one count of this clonotype. V and J are TRBV7-2 and TRBJ1-1, with D perhaps matching TRBD1 (5 bases). This CDR3 region has 13 residues. Germline V gene sequence: CDR1 SGHTA, CDR2 FQGNSA. Trimming shortened V by 5 bases and J by 10 bases, and 17 bases separated the two germline ends. The chain's CDR3 is CASSPARQGPAFF. CDR3 bases: TGTGCCAGCAGCCCAGCAAGGCAGGGTCCAGCTTTCTTT. Looking up the rest from reference TRBV7-2 and TRBJ1-1 gives the full variable domain: GAGVSQSPSNKVTEKGKDVELRCDPISGHTALYWYRQSLGQGLEFLIYFQGNSAPDKSGLPSDRFSAERTGGSVSTLTIQRTQQEDSAVYLCASSPARQGPAFFGQGTRLTVV.

This rearrangement joins TRBV24-1 to TRBJ2-7, with 10 bases identical to TRBD1. The J call may be incorrect, as the DNA end agrees better with TRBJ2-5. Germline V gives CDR1 KGHDR, CDR2 SFDVKD. CDR3 length equals 15 residues. In DNA, the CDR3 is TGTGCCACCAGTGGTGGGACAGGGGCAGGAGAGACCCAGTACTTC. Protein: CATSGGTGAGETQYF.

This clonotype was recorded a few times. The rearrangement uses TRBV3-1 and TRBJ1-2; D perhaps matches TRBD1 (6 bases). The CDR3 covers 14 residues. V was trimmed by 5 bases and J by 4 bases, leaving 14 bases between them. Germline CDR1 reads LGHDT; CDR2 reads YNNKEL (reference sequence). DNA of the CDR3: TGTGCCAGCAGCTTAGTACAGGGTATCTATGGCTACACCTTC. Translated, it gives CASSLVQGIYGYTF.

V usage is TRBV15 and J usage is TRBJ2-2; D unresolved. V was clipped by 1 base and J by 2 bases, with 11 bases between them. Germline loops: CDR1 LNHNV, CDR2 YYDKDF (reference sequence). The CDR3 spans 16 residues. The CDR3 DNA is TGTGCCACCAGCAGAGGGCTAGTCCCAAACACCGGGGAGCTGTTTTTT. This gives the protein CATSRGLVPNTGELFF.